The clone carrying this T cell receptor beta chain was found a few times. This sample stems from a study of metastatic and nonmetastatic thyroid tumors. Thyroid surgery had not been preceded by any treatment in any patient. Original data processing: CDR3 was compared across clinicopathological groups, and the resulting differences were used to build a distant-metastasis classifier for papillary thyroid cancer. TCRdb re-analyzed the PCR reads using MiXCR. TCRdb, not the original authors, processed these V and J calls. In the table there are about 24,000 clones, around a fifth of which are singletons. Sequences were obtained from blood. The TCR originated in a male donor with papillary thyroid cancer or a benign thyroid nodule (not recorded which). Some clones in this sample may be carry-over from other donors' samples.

As DNA, the CDR3 is TGTGCCAGCAGCCCCGGGGAAGAGGCTGGCTACACCTTC. Its translation: CASSPGEEAGYTF. J is TRBJ1-2 and V is TRBV3-1; D ambiguous. CDR1 is LGHDT, CDR2 YNNKEL, per germline (reference sequence). The CDR3 has 13 residues. With 4 bases removed from V and 7 bases from J, the gap between germline ends came to 13 bases.